The clone carrying this T cell receptor (beta chain) was recorded at least ten times. Its antigen remains unidentified. The data are from a study of T-cell reconstitution after alpha-beta-depleted transplantation in children. A TCRbeta library incorporating unique molecular identifiers was prepared. TCRdb reanalysed the PCR reads using MiXCR and keeps one entry per CDR3 protein. The sample contains around 960,000 distinct CDR3 sequences, less than 30% of which appear only once. Points from the study as a whole: Recipient T cells and thymic progenitors that survived gave rise to the high TCRbeta diversity observed at day 60 in some patients. Alpha-beta T cells present about two months after transplant were reported to originate from several hundred expanded graft clones.

Trimming took off 1 base at V and 5 bases at J, with 11 bases between the two ends. CDR1 is SQVTM, CDR2 ANQGSEA, per germline. The CDR3 sequence is 13 residues long. The sequence came from a boy under two years old who had a stem cell transplant for SCID, so the T cells may come from the graft donor. The sample consisted of PBMCs, mostly from graft donor cells, taken 360 days after TCRalphabeta/CD19-depleted stem cell transplant. This chain links TRBV29-1 with TRBJ1-1; tentatively, D is TRBD1 (6 bases). CDR3 bases: TGCAGCGTTGAAGCAGGGGCATCGACTGAAGCTTTCTTT. Its translation: CSVEAGASTEAFF. Combining the CDR3 with reference TRBV29-1 and TRBJ1-1 gives the whole variable domain SAVISQKPSRDICQRGTSLTIQCQVDSQVTMMFWYRQQPGQSLTLIATANQGSEATYESGFVIDKFPISRPNLTFSTLTVSNMSPEDSSIYLCSVEAGASTEAFFGQGTRLTVV.